A single sample gave rise to the 24 T cell receptor beta chains below, sequenced in a study of human T cells and chemical hapten exposure. TCRdb re-derived calls from the RACE reads in MiXCR, one entry per CDR3 protein. The sample holds about 340,000 distinct CDR3 sequences; around 7% are singletons and the top ten take roughly 8%. Time point here: patch test 1, 2 weeks after DPC sensitization. Regarding treatment: therapeutic diphenylcyclopropenone sensitization with weekly scalp DPC. The sample here was whole blood, taken in connection with sensitization to the hapten diphenylcyclopropenone (DPC). Every receptor here comes from a woman aged 18-35 years with alopecia areata. Some clones in this sample may be carry-over from other donors' samples.

This rearrangement joins TRBV20-1 to TRBJ1-1; 7 bases line up with TRBD1. Germline loops: CDR1 DFQATT, CDR2 SNEGSKA (reference sequence). The trim removed 8 bases at V and 6 bases at J, leaving 12 bases unmatched. CDR3 length equals 13 residues. In nucleotides, the CDR3 is TGCAGTACTCGACAGGGAATGGAGGCTGAAGCTTTCTTT. Protein sequence: CSTRQGMEAEAFF.

This clonotype showed up many times. V gene TRBV4-2 combines with J gene TRBJ1-4, with 10 bases matching TRBD1. V lost 0 bases, J lost 7 bases, and 5 bases stayed unmatched. This CDR3 has 16 residues. The germline gives CDR1 LGHNA, CDR2 YNFKEQ. CDR3 region: CASSQDGGQGSEKLFF. The CDR3 nucleotides read TGTGCCAGCAGCCAAGATGGGGGACAGGGGAGTGAAAAACTGTTTTTT.

This clonotype occurred many times. The chain has TRBV12-3 or TRBV12-4 and TRBJ2-4; D call uncertain. V lost 6 bases to trimming and J lost 6 bases, with 21 bases between them. The CDR3 covers 16 residues. CDR3 nucleotides: TGTGCCAGCAGGGACCGGGCCGTTATGGATGGAAACATTCAGTACTTC. This sequence encodes CASRDRAVMDGNIQYF.

This clonotype turned up a few times. The V call is TRBV5-1, the J call TRBJ1-2; D gene uncertain. With 5 bases removed from V and 6 bases from J, the gap between germline ends came to 5 bases. This CDR3 has 10 residues. Germline V gives CDR1 SGHRS, CDR2 YFSETQ. The chain's CDR3 is CASSGDGYTF. For the CDR3, the DNA is TGCGCCAGCAGTGGAGATGGCTACACCTTC.

There are many counts of this clonotype. The gene calls are TRBV5-5 and TRBJ1-4; D is ambiguous. In germline, CDR1 is SGHKS, CDR2 YYEKEE (reference sequence). V lost 0 bases and J 4 bases, leaving 7 bases between the germline ends. The CDR3 runs to 14 residues. In DNA, the CDR3 is TGTGCCAGCAGCTTGGCCGTGGGTAATGAAAAACTGTTTTTT. This sequence encodes CASSLAVGNEKLFF.

This clonotype was seen only a few times. This chain uses TRBV6-1 with TRBJ1-5, with D hard to call. Germline values: CDR1 MNHNS, CDR2 SASEGT. The V and J ends lost 2 bases and 9 bases respectively, with 8 bases between them. The CDR3 spans 12 residues. CDR3 sequence reads: CASSEIFRPQHF. The DNA of the CDR3 is TGTGCCAGCAGTGAAATCTTCCGGCCCCAGCATTTT.

This chain links TRBV6-5 with TRBJ1-1; no clear D gene. V dropped 6 bases and J dropped 1 base, with 15 bases sitting between them. CDR3 length equals 15 residues. The germline V gene encodes CDR1 MNHEY and CDR2 SVGAGI. The CDR3 DNA sequence: TGTGCCAGCAGGGGCAGGATAATGGCGAACACTGAAGCTTTCTTT. This codes for CASRGRIMANTEAFF.

This clonotype was seen at least ten times. The chain joins TRBV12-3 or TRBV12-4 to TRBJ2-1; maybe TRBD2 (6 bases). V lost 8 bases, J lost 10 bases, and 12 bases lay in between. The CDR3 is made up of 11 amino acids. The CDR3 region is CASLQAGEQFF. CDR3 bases: TGTGCCAGCCTACAAGCGGGCGAGCAGTTCTTC.

Ten or more counts support this clonotype. This sequence joins TRBV12-3 or TRBV12-4 and TRBJ1-5; D call uncertain. V was clipped by 3 bases and J by 5 bases, with 8 bases between them. This CDR3 comprises 13 residues. The CDR3 spells CASSFDRDQPQHF. The CDR3 coding sequence is TGTGCCAGCAGTTTCGACCGGGATCAGCCCCAGCATTTT.

This clonotype was recorded at least ten times. This chain joins TRBV2 and TRBJ2-1; maybe TRBD1 (6 bases). The CDR3 covers 15 residues. V lost 5 bases and J 7 bases, leaving 18 bases between the germline ends. CDR1 SNHLY and CDR2 FYNNEI come from the germline V gene. The CDR3 coding sequence is TGTGCCAGCAGTCTCGAAGGTACAGGGAAAAATGAGCAGTTCTTC. Its translation is CASSLEGTGKNEQFF.

This clonotype was seen repeatedly, ten times or more. This rearrangement joins TRBV12-3 or TRBV12-4 to TRBJ2-1; D unresolved. V was pared by 3 bases and J by 9 bases, with 6 bases between. The CDR3 extends over 11 amino acids. The CDR3 spells CASSFKFEQFF. The CDR3, as DNA: TGTGCCAGCAGTTTTAAGTTTGAGCAGTTCTTC.

There are a few counts of this clonotype. The rearrangement uses TRBV18 and TRBJ1-2, with D possibly TRBD1 on 5 matching bases. The CDR3 covers 14 residues. Trimming left V 6 bases short and J 3 bases short, with 14 bases between. CDR1 KGHSH and CDR2 LQKENI come from the germline V gene. CDR3 coding DNA: TGTGCCAGCTCCCCCGGGACGGATGACTATGGCTACACCTTC. Translating gives CASSPGTDDYGYTF.

This clonotype was counted only a few times. The chain recombines TRBV2 with TRBJ1-4; D is undetermined. Deletions cut 6 bases from V and 8 bases from J, with 16 bases between. The CDR3 consists of 14 residues. Per germline, CDR1 SNHLY and CDR2 FYNNEI. CDR3 in amino acids: CASSLLAESEKLFF. The DNA for the CDR3 is TGTGCCAGCAGCCTTCTGGCGGAGTCCGAAAAACTGTTTTTT.

J is TRBJ1-1 and V is TRBV6-5; a weak D match, TRBD1 (5 bases). The ends were cut back, 0 bases at V and 4 bases at J, with 12 bases in the middle. In germline, CDR1 is MNHEY, CDR2 SVGAGI. The length of the CDR3 is 15 residues. CDR3 DNA: TGTGCCAGCAGTTACTCGAGGGACTCGGTCACTGAAGCTTTCTTT. Its protein product is CASSYSRDSVTEAFF.

The chain employs TRBV7-9 and TRBJ1-3, with D unresolved. This CDR3 region has 14 residues. V shed 6 bases and J shed 0 bases, with 9 bases lying between them. The germline V gene encodes CDR1 SEHNR and CDR2 FQNEAQ (reference sequence). CDR3 sequence (DNA): TGTGCCAGCAGGAAAAAAAGCTCTGGAAACACCATATATTTT. This codes for CASRKKSSGNTIYF.

This clonotype was picked up a small number of times. This sequence joins TRBV12-5 and TRBJ1-6; no reliable D call. Per germline, CDR1 LGHNT and CDR2 FRNRAP. This CDR3 spans 13 amino acids. V was clipped by 2 bases and J by 7 bases, with 6 bases between them. The CDR3 here is CASGLTTNSPLHF. CDR3 nucleotide sequence: TGTGCTAGTGGTTTGACCACAAATTCACCCCTCCACTTT.

The chain employs TRBV12-3 or TRBV12-4 and TRBJ2-5; 9 bases fit TRBD2. CDR3 size: 16 residues. V was clipped by 3 bases and J by 4 bases; unmatched bases: 9. The CDR3 loop reads CASSFGGGASGETQYF. The CDR3 coding sequence is TGTGCCAGCAGTTTCGGCGGGGGGGCCTCAGGAGAGACCCAGTACTTC.

This clonotype was observed a handful of times. The chain uses TRBV11-2 and TRBJ2-1; either TRBD1 or TRBD2 may supply D (5 bases each). Germline loops: CDR1 SGHAT, CDR2 FQNNGV. The CDR3 contains 15 residues. Trimming pared 1 base from V and 2 bases from J, leaving 9 bases between. The CDR3 DNA is TGTGCCAGCAGCTTAGTTCAGGGACCCTACAATGAGCAGTTCTTC. Amino acids: CASSLVQGPYNEQFF.

This clonotype has a handful of counts. V gene TRBV25-1 combines with J gene TRBJ2-7; D may be TRBD1 (7 bases). Germline CDR1 and CDR2: MGHDK and SYGVNS. The CDR3 totals 15 residues. Trimming cost V 6 bases and J 3 bases, with 18 bases left between them. CDR3 in DNA: TGTGCCAGCAGCAAAGGCGGGACAGATTTCTACGAGCAGTACTTC. Amino acids: CASSKGGTDFYEQYF.

V usage is TRBV27 and J usage is TRBJ2-7; a possible D gene is TRBD2 (5 bases). The germline gives CDR1 MNHEY, CDR2 SMNVEV (reference sequence). V was clipped by 7 bases and J by 7 bases, with 14 bases between them. This CDR3 is 12 amino acids long. The CDR3 region has the DNA TGTGCCAGCACATTCTTCGGGGTAGAGCAGTACTTC. Its translation is CASTFFGVEQYF.

This clonotype appeared many times. The rearrangement links TRBV10-3 to TRBJ2-3, with 8 nucleotides matching TRBD2. This CDR3 contains 15 residues. Germline values: CDR1 ENHRY, CDR2 SYGVKD. J gave up 5 bases and V 10 bases, and 14 bases lay outside the gene matches. The CDR3 sequence is CATELTGGPVDTQYF. The CDR3 coding sequence is TGTGCCACTGAACTGACGGGGGGGCCAGTAGATACGCAGTATTTT.

The chain has TRBV19 and TRBJ1-5, with D hard to call. The germline V gene encodes CDR1 LNHDA and CDR2 SQIVND (reference sequence). There are 18 residues in the CDR3. Trimming cost V 7 bases and J 1 base, with 23 bases left between them. The CDR3 region has the DNA TGTGCCAGTACTCCCTTGGCGGCAGGTTATTTCAGCAATCAGCCCCAGCATTTT. It encodes CASTPLAAGYFSNQPQHF. The variable domain in full, with the rest retrieved from reference TRBV19 and TRBJ1-5, is DGGITQSPKYLFRKEGQNVTLSCEQNLNHDAMYWYRQDPGQGLRLIYYSQIVNDFQKGDIAEGYSVSREKKESFPLTVTSAQKNPTAFYLCASTPLAAGYFSNQPQHFGDGTRLSIL.

There are many counts of this clonotype. V is TRBV5-1 and J is TRBJ2-1; a possible D gene is TRBD2 (6 bases). Germline-derived CDR1 and CDR2 are SGHRS and YFSETQ. This CDR3 comprises 14 residues. V was cut by 0 bases and J by 10 bases, with 14 bases left in between. The DNA for the CDR3 is TGCGCCAGCAGCTTGGAAGGGACTCAGAGGGAGCAGTTCTTC. It encodes CASSLEGTQREQFF.

This sequence joins TRBV5-1 and TRBJ2-3; possible D gene TRBD2, 6 bases. From germline, CDR1 is SGHRS and CDR2 YFSETQ. V was cut by 3 bases and J by 2 bases, with 19 bases left in between. The CDR3 contains 17 residues. The CDR3: CASSSGEGPPTTDTQYF. The DNA for the CDR3 is TGCGCCAGCAGCTCGGGGGAAGGGCCTCCGACCACAGATACGCAGTATTTT. Together with reference TRBV5-1 and TRBJ2-3, the CDR3 gives the full variable domain: KAGVTQTPRYLIKTRGQQVTLSCSPISGHRSVSWYQQTPGQGLQFLFEYFSETQRNKGNFPGRFSGRQFSNSRSEMNVSTLELGDSALYLCASSSGEGPPTTDTQYFGPGTRLTVL.